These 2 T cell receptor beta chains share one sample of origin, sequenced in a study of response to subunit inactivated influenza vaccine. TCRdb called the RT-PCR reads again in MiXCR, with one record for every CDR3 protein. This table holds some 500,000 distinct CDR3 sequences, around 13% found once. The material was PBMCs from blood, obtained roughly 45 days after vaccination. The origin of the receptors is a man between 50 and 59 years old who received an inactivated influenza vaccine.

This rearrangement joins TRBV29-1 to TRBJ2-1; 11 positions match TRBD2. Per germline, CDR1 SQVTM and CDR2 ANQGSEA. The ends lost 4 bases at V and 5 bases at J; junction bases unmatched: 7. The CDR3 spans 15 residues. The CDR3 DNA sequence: TGCAGCGTTGGGGGACTAGCGGAGTTTAACAATGAGCAGTTCTTC. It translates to CSVGGLAEFNNEQFF.

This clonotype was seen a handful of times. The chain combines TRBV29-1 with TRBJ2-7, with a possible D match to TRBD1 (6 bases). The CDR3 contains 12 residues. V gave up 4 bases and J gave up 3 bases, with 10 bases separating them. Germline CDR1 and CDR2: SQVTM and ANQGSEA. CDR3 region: CSVGLDSYEQYF. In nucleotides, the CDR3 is TGCAGCGTTGGTCTGGACAGCTACGAGCAGTACTTC.